The clone carrying this T cell receptor (beta chain) appeared a few times. The antigen is not known. Treatment defined: approximately 9-day PBMC culture with coronavirus spike peptide pools or control peptides (ViraFEST assay). Researchers collected the unexposed donor's CD4+ T cells before the COVID-19 pandemic (2011-2018). Under the ViraFEST approach, antigen-specific T cells were expanded with peptide pools and TCRs subsequently sequenced. Germline CDR1 and CDR2: MNHNS and SASEGT. Trimming took 8 bases from V and 4 from J; bases not matched to a gene: 14. The CDR3 is 15 amino acids. The data are from a study of vaccination and CD4 T cells after COVID-19. Study background: Cellular stimulation was performed using overlapping spike peptides derived from SARS-CoV-2, HCoV-NL63, HCoV-OC43 and HCoV-229E.

Sequenced with the Oncomine TCR Beta short-read assay was DNA taken from cultured CD4+ T cells. DNA came from CD4+ T cells after culture. TCRdb fed the PCR reads into MiXCR, producing one record per CDR3 protein. The data hold some 7,800 distinct CDR3 sequences, with under 35% observed a single time. Study results and caveats: A nonsignificant median increase from around 20 to 38 SARS-CoV-2-reactive clonotypes was observed.

The V and J genes are TRBV6-1 and TRBJ2-7; 7 positions agree with TRBD2. The sequencing sample was made of CD4+ T cells from blood, cultured in vitro. This sequence originates from a human donor in good health. CDR3 residues: CASSGSGTARYEQYF. DNA for the CDR3: TGTGCCAGCTCGGGAAGCGGGACGGCACGTTACGAGCAGTACTTC.